Presented here are 16 T cell receptor beta chains from one specimen sequenced in a study of sequential checkpoint blockade in melanoma. Sample treatment: randomized to nivolumab then ipilimumab (arm A) or the reverse (arm B). The table came from immunoSEQ multiplex PCR; TCRdb's copy has only in-frame clones and leaves some out. The table shows over 10,000 clones, with roughly two thirds occurring only once. Sequenced material: CD8+ T cells sorted from blood (inferred from file names), taken from a patient given nivolumab and ipilimumab in sequence. Source of these receptors: a human donor with melanoma.

This clone was recorded once. V is TRBV6-5 and J is TRBJ2-5; 7 bases agree with TRBD1. J lost 2 bases, V lost 6 bases, and 3 bases had no gene match. CDR1 MNHEY and CDR2 SVGAGI come from the germline V gene. The CDR3 has 13 amino acids. The CDR3 loop is CASRMGQQETQYF. In DNA, the CDR3 is TGTGCCAGCAGGATGGGACAGCAAGAGACCCAGTACTTC.

J is TRBJ2-7 and V is TRBV6-1; TRBD2 agrees at 8 bases. In germline, CDR1 is MNHNS, CDR2 SASEGT. This CDR3 comprises 15 residues. V shed 6 bases and J 2 bases; nucleotides not matched to a gene: 9. The CDR3 here is CASRPGSGGTYEQYF. The CDR3, as DNA: TGTGCCAGCAGACCCGGGAGCGGGGGAACCTACGAGCAGTACTTC.

The chain couples TRBV4-1 to TRBJ1-2, with D unclear. CDR1 and CDR2 (germline): MGHRA, YSYEKL. The ends were cut back, 5 bases at V and 12 bases at J, with 13 bases in the middle. This CDR3 region has 11 residues. The CDR3 spells CASSSGQTHTF. The DNA for the CDR3 is TGCGCCAGCAGCTCTGGGCAGACCCACACCTTC.

The genes are TRBV27 and TRBJ2-1; 11 nucleotides match TRBD2. Losses at the gene ends were 3 bases for V and 0 bases for J; bases not matched to a gene: 7. Germline V lookup: CDR1 MNHEY, CDR2 SMNVEV (reference sequence). CDR3 length equals 18 residues. This CDR3 is CASSFLSSGGASYNEQFF. The CDR3 DNA follows: TGTGCCAGCAGTTTCCTCAGTAGCGGGGGGGCCTCCTACAATGAGCAGTTCTTC.

The gene calls are TRBV6-5 and TRBJ2-7, with D perhaps matching TRBD1 (6 bases). V lost 5 bases and J lost 2, with 13 bases in between. The CDR3 is 14 amino acids. Germline-derived CDR1 and CDR2 are MNHEY and SVGAGI. CDR3 DNA: TGTGCCAGCAGTACCCGGGACACTCCCTACGAGCAGTACTTC. It codes for CASSTRDTPYEQYF.

The V and J genes are TRBV19 and TRBJ2-2; 8 bases are shared with TRBD2. CDR3 size: 19 residues. Unmatched junction bases numbered 13, after V lost 4 bases and J lost 0 bases. Germline CDR1 is LNHDA and CDR2 is SQIVND (reference sequence). The CDR3 DNA reads as TGTGCCAGTAGTACCCCCGGGACTAGGCTCTTTGCGAACACCGGGGAGCTGTTTTTT. As protein: CASSTPGTRLFANTGELFF.

This clone was recorded a few times. This chain links TRBV5-5 with TRBJ1-1; D is unresolved. Trimming took 9 bases from V and 5 from J, leaving 17 bases between them. Per the germline V gene, CDR1 is SGHKS and CDR2 is YYEKEE (reference sequence). The CDR3 length is 13 residues. For the CDR3, the DNA is TGTGCCACCCAGGCGAGGTCGGGAACTGAAGCTTTCTTT. It is translated as CATQARSGTEAFF.

This clone was observed a single time. This chain connects TRBV15 to TRBJ2-7; 8 positions agree with TRBD1. V gave up 1 base and J gave up 3 bases; unmatched junction bases: 5. The CDR3 has 15 amino acids. CDR1 and CDR2 (germline): LNHNV, YYDKDF (reference sequence). CDR3 in amino acids: CATSRGTGKIYEQYF. CDR3 DNA sequence: TGTGCCACCAGCAGAGGGACAGGGAAGATCTACGAGCAGTACTTC.

This sequence joins TRBV9 and TRBJ2-2; D might be TRBD1 (6 bases). Germline CDR1 is SGDLS and CDR2 is YYNGEE. This CDR3 is 15 amino acids long. Deletions cut 0 bases from V and 3 bases from J, with 9 bases between. The CDR3 sequence: CASSVGTGYTGELFF. CDR3 nucleotides: TGTGCCAGCAGCGTAGGAACAGGGTACACCGGGGAGCTGTTTTTT.

The J gene is TRBJ1-1, the V gene TRBV28; TRBD1 matches 7 bases. The CDR3 covers 12 residues. From germline, CDR1 is MDHEN and CDR2 SYDVKM. With 6 bases clipped from V and 6 bases from J, the junction kept 4 bases outside the gene matches. CDR3 sequence reads: CASSIQGSEAFF. Written as DNA, the CDR3 is TGTGCCAGCAGCATACAGGGGTCTGAAGCTTTCTTT.

The chain uses TRBV13 and TRBJ2-7, with a possible D match to TRBD1 (5 bases). V was clipped by 2 bases and J by 7 bases, with 6 bases between them. Germline V gives CDR1 PRHDT, CDR2 FYEKMQ (reference sequence). This CDR3 spans 11 amino acids. CDR3 coding DNA: TGTGCCAGCAGCTTAAGGGGAGAGCAGTACTTC. It yields the protein CASSLRGEQYF.

There are a few counts of this clone. This chain uses TRBV2 with TRBJ1-5, with D possibly matching TRBD1 (5 bases). Germline CDR1 is SNHLY and CDR2 is FYNNEI. Trimming pared 7 bases from V and 5 bases from J, leaving 18 bases between. This CDR3 is built from 15 residues. CDR3: CASTPRGGEYQPQHF. The CDR3 bases are TGTGCCAGCACCCCTCGGGGGGGGGAGTATCAGCCCCAGCATTTT.

The V call is TRBV29-1, the J call TRBJ2-3; 13 nucleotides agree with TRBD2. From germline, CDR1 is SQVTM and CDR2 ANQGSEA. The CDR3 runs 17 residues. V shed 4 bases and J 0 bases; nucleotides not matched to a gene: 7. The CDR3 sequence: CSVVRTSGGRSTDTQYF. The CDR3 coding sequence is TGCAGCGTTGTCCGGACTAGCGGGGGCCGAAGCACAGATACGCAGTATTTT.

In regard to this clone: One junction end does not reproduce the germline sequence, and a read error may be involved. V is TRBV7-9 and J is TRBJ2-7; 8 bases match TRBD2. Germline V gene sequence: CDR1 SEHNR, CDR2 FQNEAQ (reference sequence). The CDR3 extends over 14 amino acids. CDR3 region: CASSPLKAGDEQYF. CDR3 nucleotide sequence: TGCGCCAGCAGCCCACTCAAAGCGGGGGACGAGCAGTACTTC.

This clone was counted only a few times. CDR3 sequence: CASNRGGSTDTQYF. The CDR3 DNA reads as TGTGCCAGCAATAGGGGGGGCAGCACAGATACGCAGTATTTT. This chain joins TRBV6-1 and TRBJ2-3, with a possible D match to TRBD2 (7 bases). Trimming stripped 7 bases from V and 0 bases from J, with 11 bases between. Germline CDR1 MNHNS, CDR2 SASEGT. CDR3 length equals 14 residues.

This sequence joins TRBV7-9 and TRBJ2-5; D uncertain. Germline V lookup: CDR1 SEHNR, CDR2 FQNEAQ (reference sequence). There are 14 residues in the CDR3. The germline V and J ends were trimmed by 5 bases and 2 bases, with 12 bases remaining between them. As DNA, the CDR3 is TGTGCCAGCAGCCCTACTGTATTACAAGAGACCCAGTACTTC. Its translation is CASSPTVLQETQYF.